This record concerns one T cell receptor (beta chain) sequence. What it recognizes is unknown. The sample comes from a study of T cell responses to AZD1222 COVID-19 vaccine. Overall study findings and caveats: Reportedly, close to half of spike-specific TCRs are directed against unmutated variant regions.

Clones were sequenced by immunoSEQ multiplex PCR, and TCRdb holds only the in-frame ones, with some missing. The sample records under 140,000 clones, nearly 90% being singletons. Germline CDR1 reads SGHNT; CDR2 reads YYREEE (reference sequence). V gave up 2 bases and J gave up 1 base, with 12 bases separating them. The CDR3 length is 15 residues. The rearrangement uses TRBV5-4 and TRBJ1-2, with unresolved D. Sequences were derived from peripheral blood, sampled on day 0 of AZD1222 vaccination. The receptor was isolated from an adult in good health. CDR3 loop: CASSLPSAVNYGYTF. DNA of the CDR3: TGTGCCAGCAGCTTACCGAGCGCGGTTAACTATGGCTACACCTTC.